A single sample is the source of the 5 T cell receptor beta chains below, sequenced in a study of cytomegalovirus exposure and HLA in healthy donors. Libraries were prepared by immunoSEQ multiplex PCR; TCRdb keeps only in-frame clonotypes and omits some of them. Here the sample spans 97,000 or so clones, less than 90% being singletons. The sample consisted of PBMCs. The receptors stem from a man aged 18 to 35 in good health and CMV-seropositive.

This sequence joins TRBV7-8 and TRBJ2-3; 7 bases match TRBD2. The CDR3 spans 17 residues. Trimming removed 5 bases from V and 2 bases from J; junction bases left unmatched: 13. Germline values: CDR1 SGHVS, CDR2 FQNEAQ. CDR3 nucleotides: TGTGCCAGCAGCGACCCCCAGCTAGCGGAAGACACAGATACGCAGTATTTT. It encodes CASSDPQLAEDTDTQYF.

The chain combines TRBV2 with TRBJ2-7, with TRBD1 matching over 8 bases. V was clipped by 0 bases and J by 2 bases; unmatched bases: 15. The CDR3 length is 19 residues. The germline V gene has CDR1 SNHLY and CDR2 FYNNEI. The CDR3 region is CASSEALGGQALQTYEQYF. The DNA for the CDR3 is TGTGCCAGCAGTGAAGCGCTGGGGGGACAGGCGTTACAGACCTACGAGCAGTACTTC.

DNA of the CDR3: TGCGCCAGCAGCACCAAGGACAAGCCAACTGGTGGCAATGAGCAGTTCTTC. Its protein product is CASSTKDKPTGGNEQFF. J is TRBJ2-1 and V is TRBV5-1, with D maybe TRBD1 (5 bases). V gave up 4 bases and J gave up 6 bases, with 23 bases separating them. The CDR3 spans 17 residues. The germline V gene encodes CDR1 SGHRS and CDR2 YFSETQ.

V gene TRBV6-6 combines with J gene TRBJ2-7, with no clear D. Germline assignment: CDR1 MNHNY and CDR2 SVGAGI (reference sequence). V dropped 2 bases and J dropped 1 base, with 6 bases sitting between them. This CDR3 region has 13 residues. The CDR3 coding sequence is TGTGCCAGCAGTTACGAGCGATCCTACGAGCAGTACTTC. The encoded protein is CASSYERSYEQYF.

The chain is built from TRBV4-3 and TRBJ2-5; TRBD1 matches 10 bases. CDR1 and CDR2 from the germline V gene are LGHNA and YSLEER. The CDR3 is 17 residues long. Losses at the gene ends were 3 bases for V and 1 base for J; bases not matched to a gene: 8. DNA for the CDR3: TGCGCCAGCAGCCACGAAGACAGGGGGCATGGCCAAGAGACCCAGTACTTC. Residues: CASSHEDRGHGQETQYF.